This T cell receptor (beta chain) is from a study of blood T cell repertoires in COVID-19. Study-wide context: Samples taken during acute and convalescent COVID-19 were collected in the United States, Italy and Spain. Sources were T cells, B-cell-depleted T cells, or PBMCs; the material itself was cDNA or gDNA.

The germline V gene has CDR1 SGHAT and CDR2 FQNNGV. The CDR3 has 13 amino acids. Trimming shortened V by 4 bases and J by 6 bases, and 13 bases separated the two germline ends. Study processing details: Reference gene primer amplification in the assay estimated nucleated cell counts. Assay: immunoSEQ multiplex PCR; the TCRdb copy retains only in-frame clones and omits some. Clonal size and the V and J genes are those of that table, whereas D and trimming came from the DNA. This table has roughly 120,000 clones, more than 75% appearing once. The clonotype was recovered from a man aged 65 to 79 with acute or convalescent COVID-19. The genes are TRBV11-2 and TRBJ2-7, with D possibly TRBD1 on 5 matching bases. Material for sequencing was peripheral blood. CDR3 bases: TGTGCCAGCAGCTCAAGCAGGGCCGGCGAGCAGTACTTC. It specifies CASSSSRAGEQYF.